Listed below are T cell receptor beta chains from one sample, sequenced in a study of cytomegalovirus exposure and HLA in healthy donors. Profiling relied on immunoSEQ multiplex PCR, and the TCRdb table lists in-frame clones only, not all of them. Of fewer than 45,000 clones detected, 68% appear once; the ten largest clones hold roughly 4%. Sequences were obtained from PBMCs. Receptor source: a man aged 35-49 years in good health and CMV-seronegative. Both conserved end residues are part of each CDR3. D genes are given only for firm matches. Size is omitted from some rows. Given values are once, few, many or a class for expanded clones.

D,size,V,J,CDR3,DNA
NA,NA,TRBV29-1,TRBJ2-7,CSVARAGLSYEQYF,TGCAGCGTTGCTAGGGCAGGGTTATCCTACGAGCAGTACTTC
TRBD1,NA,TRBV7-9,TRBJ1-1,CASSFTGGFTEAFF,TGTGCCAGCAGCTTCACAGGGGGCTTCACTGAAGCTTTCTTT
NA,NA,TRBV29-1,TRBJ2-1,CSVKPVDEQFF,TGCAGCGTAAAACCGGTGGATGAGCAGTTCTTC
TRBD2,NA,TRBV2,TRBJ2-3,CASTLAGVSTDTQYF,TGTGCCAGCACGCTAGCGGGGGTTTCTACAGATACGCAGTATTTT
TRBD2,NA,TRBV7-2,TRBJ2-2,CASSSTSENTGELFF,TGTGCCAGCAGCTCTACTAGCGAGAACACCGGGGAGCTGTTTTTT
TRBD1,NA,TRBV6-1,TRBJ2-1,CASSEGQGGINEQFF,TGTGCCAGCAGTGAAGGACAGGGTGGAATCAATGAGCAGTTCTTC
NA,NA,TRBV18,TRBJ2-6,CASSLTSSGANVLTF,TGTGCCAGCTCACTCACGAGCTCTGGGGCCAACGTCCTGACTTTC
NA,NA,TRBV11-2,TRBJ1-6,CASSDGGSSYNSPLHF,TGTGCCAGCTCTGACGGGGGGAGCTCCTATAATTCACCCCTCCACTTT
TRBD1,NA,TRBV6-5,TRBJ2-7,CASSYGGTGSYEQYF,TGTGCCAGCAGTTACGGGGGGACAGGGTCCTACGAGCAGTACTTC
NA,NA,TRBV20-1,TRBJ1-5,CSATDNQPQHF,TGCAGTGCAACTGATAATCAGCCCCAGCATTTT
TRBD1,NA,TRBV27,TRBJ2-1,CASSLATGWNEQFF,TGTGCCAGCAGTTTAGCGACAGGGTGGAATGAGCAGTTCTTC
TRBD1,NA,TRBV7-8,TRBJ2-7,CASSDVVSDRRF,TGTGCCAGCAGCGATGTAGTATCGGACAGGCGCTTC
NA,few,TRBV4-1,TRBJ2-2,CASSQAPIPVGRHSGELFF,TGCGCCAGCAGCCAAGCTCCTATTCCCGTGGGGCGGCATAGCGGGGAGCTGTTTTTT
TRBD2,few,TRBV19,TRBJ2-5,CASSMTSGAQETQYF,TGTGCCAGTAGTATGACTAGCGGGGCACAAGAGACCCAGTACTTC
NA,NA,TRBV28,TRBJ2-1,CASSGGGYNEQFF,TGTGCCAGCAGTGGGGGAGGATATAATGAGCAGTTCTTC
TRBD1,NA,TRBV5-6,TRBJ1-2,CASSPGGDSGYTF,TGTGCCAGCAGCCCGGGGGGGGACAGTGGCTACACCTTC
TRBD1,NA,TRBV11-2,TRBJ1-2,CASSLGTGTGYTF,TGTGCCAGCAGCTTGGGGACAGGGACCGGCTACACCTTC
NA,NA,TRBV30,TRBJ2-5,CAWSRMRETQYF,TGTGCCTGGAGCAGGATGAGAGAGACCCAGTACTTC
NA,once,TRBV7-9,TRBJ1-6,CASSLFSDNSPLHF,TGTGCCAGCAGCTTATTCTCAGATAATTCACCCCTCCACTTT
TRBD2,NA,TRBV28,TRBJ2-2,CASSPGLAANTGELFF,TGTGCCAGCAGTCCGGGACTAGCGGCGAACACCGGGGAGCTGTTTTTT
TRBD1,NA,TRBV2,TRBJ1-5,CASGKTGAPQPQHF,TGTGCCAGCGGCAAGACAGGGGCCCCTCAGCCCCAGCATTTT
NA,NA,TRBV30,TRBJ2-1,CAWTSEHSYSSNEQFF,TGTGCCTGGACGTCCGAGCATTCGTATTCAAGCAATGAGCAGTTCTTC
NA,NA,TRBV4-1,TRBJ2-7,CASSRRGDSSYEQYF,TGCGCCAGCAGCCGAAGGGGGGACAGCTCCTACGAGCAGTACTTC
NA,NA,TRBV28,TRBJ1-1,CASSGGLGNTEAFF,TGTGCCAGCAGTGGCGGTTTGGGGAACACTGAAGCTTTCTTT
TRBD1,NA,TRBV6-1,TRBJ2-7,CASSVPDRGNYEQYF,TGTGCCAGCAGTGTCCCCGACAGGGGGAACTACGAGCAGTACTTC
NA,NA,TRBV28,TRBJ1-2,CASSFRDLGYTF,TGTGCCAGCAGTTTCCGGGATCTGGGCTACACCTTC
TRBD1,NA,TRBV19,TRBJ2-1,CASSPHGTGGNEQFF,TGTGCCAGTAGTCCTCACGGGACAGGGGGTAATGAGCAGTTCTTC
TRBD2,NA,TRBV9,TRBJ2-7,CASSAQPGGYEQYF,TGTGCCAGCAGTGCACAGCCGGGAGGCTACGAGCAGTACTTC
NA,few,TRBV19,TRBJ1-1,CASTISAGAEAFF,TGTGCCAGTACCATCTCCGCGGGGGCTGAAGCTTTCTTT
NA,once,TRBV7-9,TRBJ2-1,CASRTGGAYNEQFF,TGTGCCAGCAGAACAGGGGGGGCGTACAATGAGCAGTTCTTC
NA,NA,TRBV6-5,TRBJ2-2,CASSTDTWNTGELFF,TGTGCCAGCAGTACCGATACTTGGAACACCGGGGAGCTGTTTTTT
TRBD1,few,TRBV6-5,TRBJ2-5,CASRTGGLGETQYF,TGTGCCAGCAGGACAGGGGGTTTGGGGGAGACCCAGTACTTC
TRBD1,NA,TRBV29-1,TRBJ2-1,CSVGQGLSHEQFF,TGCAGCGTTGGACAGGGGTTATCACATGAGCAGTTCTTC
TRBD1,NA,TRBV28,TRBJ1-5,CASSPPGQLYQPQHF,TGTGCCAGCAGCCCGCCGGGACAGCTTTATCAGCCCCAGCATTTT
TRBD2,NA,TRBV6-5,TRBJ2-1,CASSYVASGGHNEQFF,TGTGCCAGCAGTTATGTGGCTAGCGGGGGGCACAATGAGCAGTTCTTC
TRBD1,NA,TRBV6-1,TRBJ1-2,CASSVTGQASAGYTF,TGTGCCAGCAGTGTGACTGGACAGGCATCTGCTGGCTACACCTTC
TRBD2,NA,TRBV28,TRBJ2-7,CASSGEGLIYEQYF,TGTGCCAGCAGTGGGGAGGGCCTAATCTACGAGCAGTACTTC
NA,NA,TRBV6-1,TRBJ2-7,CASSERPEGGEQYF,TGTGCCAGCAGTGAACGCCCAGAGGGCGGCGAGCAGTACTTC
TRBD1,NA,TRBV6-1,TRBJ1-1,CASSSGQVGGTEAFF,TGTGCCAGCAGCTCTGGACAGGTTGGAGGCACTGAAGCTTTCTTT
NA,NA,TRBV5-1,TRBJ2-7,CASSWKDGTSSYEQYF,TGCGCCAGCAGCTGGAAGGACGGGACAAGCTCCTACGAGCAGTACTTC
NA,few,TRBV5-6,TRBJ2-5,CASSLGTAPGETQYF,TGTGCCAGCAGCTTGGGGACAGCGCCTGGGGAGACCCAGTACTTC
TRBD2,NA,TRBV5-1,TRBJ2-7,CASSLLAGGSYEQYF,TGCGCCAGCAGCTTGCTAGCGGGGGGCTCCTACGAGCAGTACTTC
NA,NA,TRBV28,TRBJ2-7,CASSPSSYEQYF,TGTGCCAGCAGCCCGAGTTCCTACGAGCAGTACTTC
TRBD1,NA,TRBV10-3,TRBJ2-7,CAISEDRGYEQYF,TGTGCCATCAGTGAGGACAGGGGATACGAGCAGTACTTC
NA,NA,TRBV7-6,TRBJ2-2,CASSSFDREEGGELFF,TGTGCCAGCAGCTCCTTCGACAGGGAGGAAGGCGGGGAGCTGTTTTTT
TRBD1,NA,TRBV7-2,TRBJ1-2,CASSPGTGGAYGYTF,TGTGCCAGCAGCCCGGGGACAGGGGGGGCCTATGGCTACACCTTC
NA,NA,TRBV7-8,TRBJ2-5,CASSQLGSQETQYF,TGTGCCAGCAGCCAACTGGGCAGCCAAGAGACCCAGTACTTC
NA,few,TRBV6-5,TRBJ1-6,CASSWGRVGNSPLHF,TGTGCCAGCAGTTGGGGGCGGGTCGGTAATTCACCCCTCCACTTT